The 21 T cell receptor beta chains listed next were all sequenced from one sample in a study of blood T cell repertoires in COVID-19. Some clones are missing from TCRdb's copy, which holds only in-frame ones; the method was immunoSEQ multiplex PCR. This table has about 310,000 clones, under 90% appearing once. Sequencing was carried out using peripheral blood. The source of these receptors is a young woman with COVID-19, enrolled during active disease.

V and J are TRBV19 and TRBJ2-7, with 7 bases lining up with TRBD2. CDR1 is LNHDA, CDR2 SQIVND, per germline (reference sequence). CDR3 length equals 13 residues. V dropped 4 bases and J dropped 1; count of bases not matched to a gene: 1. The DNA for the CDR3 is TGTGCCAGTAGTAGGACTAGATCCTACGAGCAGTACTTC. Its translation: CASSRTRSYEQYF.

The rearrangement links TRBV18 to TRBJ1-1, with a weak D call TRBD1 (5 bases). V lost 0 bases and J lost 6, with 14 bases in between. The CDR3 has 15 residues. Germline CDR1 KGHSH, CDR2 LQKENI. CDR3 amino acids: CASSPPEGLASEAFF. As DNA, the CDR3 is TGTGCCAGCTCACCACCGGAGGGGCTGGCCTCTGAAGCTTTCTTT. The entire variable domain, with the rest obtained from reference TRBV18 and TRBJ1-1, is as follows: NAGVMQNPRHLVRRRGQEARLRCSPMKGHSHVYWYRQLPEEGLKFMVYLQKENIIDESGMPKERFSAEFPKEGPSILRIQQVVRGDSAAYFCASSPPEGLASEAFFGQGTRLTVV.

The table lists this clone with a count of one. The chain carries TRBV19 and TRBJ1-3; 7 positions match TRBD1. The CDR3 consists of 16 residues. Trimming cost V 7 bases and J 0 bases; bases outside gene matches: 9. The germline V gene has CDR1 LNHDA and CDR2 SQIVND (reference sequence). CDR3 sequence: CASTLGQLSSGNTIYF. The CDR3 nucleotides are TGTGCCAGTACCCTGGGACAGCTGAGCTCTGGAAACACCATATATTTT.

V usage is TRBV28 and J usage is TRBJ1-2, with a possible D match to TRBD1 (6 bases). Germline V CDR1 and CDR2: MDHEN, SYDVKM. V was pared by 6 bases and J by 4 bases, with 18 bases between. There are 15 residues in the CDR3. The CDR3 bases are TGTGCCAGCAGAAAGAACAGGGAGTCGGTCTATGGCTACACCTTC. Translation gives CASRKNRESVYGYTF.

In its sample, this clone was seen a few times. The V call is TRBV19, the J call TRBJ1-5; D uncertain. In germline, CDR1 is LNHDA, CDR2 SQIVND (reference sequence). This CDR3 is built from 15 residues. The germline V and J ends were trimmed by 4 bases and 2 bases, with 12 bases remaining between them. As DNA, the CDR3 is TGTGCCAGTAGTAGCGGGTCCAGTGGCAATCAGCCCCAGCATTTT. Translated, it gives CASSSGSSGNQPQHF.

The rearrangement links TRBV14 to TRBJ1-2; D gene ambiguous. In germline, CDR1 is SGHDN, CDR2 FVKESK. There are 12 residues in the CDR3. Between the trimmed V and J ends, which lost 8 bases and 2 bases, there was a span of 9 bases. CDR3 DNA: TGTGCCAGCGAGATGGAGAACTATGGCTACACCTTC. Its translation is CASEMENYGYTF.

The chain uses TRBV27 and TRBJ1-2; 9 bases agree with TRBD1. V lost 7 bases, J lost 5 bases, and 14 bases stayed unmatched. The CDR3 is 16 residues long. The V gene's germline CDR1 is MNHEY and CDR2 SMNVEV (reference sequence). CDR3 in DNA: TGTGCCAGCACAATGATTGGGACAGGGTCTATGTATGGCTACACCTTC. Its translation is CASTMIGTGSMYGYTF.

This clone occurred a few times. Written as DNA, the CDR3 is TGTGCCAGCAGTACTAGCGGGATTAGCGAGCAGTACTTC. Translated, it gives CASSTSGISEQYF. J is TRBJ2-7 and V is TRBV2; 10 bases match TRBD2. Per germline, CDR1 SNHLY and CDR2 FYNNEI. Losses at the gene ends were 5 bases for V and 6 bases for J; bases not matched to a gene: 4. This CDR3 region has 13 residues.

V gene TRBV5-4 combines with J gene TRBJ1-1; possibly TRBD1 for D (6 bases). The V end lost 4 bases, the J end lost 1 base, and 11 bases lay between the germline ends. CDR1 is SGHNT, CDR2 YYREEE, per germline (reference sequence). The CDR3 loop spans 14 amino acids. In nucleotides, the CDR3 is TGTGCCAGCAGCCCACCGACAGGGAACACTGAAGCTTTCTTT. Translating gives CASSPPTGNTEAFF.

The CDR3 loop is CSVEDHKGVNEQYF. CDR3 bases: TGCAGCGTTGAAGATCATAAAGGAGTGAACGAGCAGTACTTC. V is TRBV29-1 and J is TRBJ2-7; D gene ambiguous. V was pared by 0 bases and J by 5 bases, with 14 bases between. Germline V gene data show CDR1 as SQVTM and CDR2 as ANQGSEA. This CDR3 contains 14 residues.

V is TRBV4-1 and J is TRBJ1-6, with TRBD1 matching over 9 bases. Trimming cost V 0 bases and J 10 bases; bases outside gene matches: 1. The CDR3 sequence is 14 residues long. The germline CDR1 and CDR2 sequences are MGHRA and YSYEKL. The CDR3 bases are TGCGCCAGCAGCCAAGAGGGACAGGGATCACCCCTCCACTTT. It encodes CASSQEGQGSPLHF.

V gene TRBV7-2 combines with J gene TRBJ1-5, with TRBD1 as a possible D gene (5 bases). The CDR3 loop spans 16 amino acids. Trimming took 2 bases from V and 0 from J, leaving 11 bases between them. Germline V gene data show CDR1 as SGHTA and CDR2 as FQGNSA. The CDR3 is CASSLRQTSSNQPQHF. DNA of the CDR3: TGTGCCAGCAGCTTACGACAGACATCTAGCAATCAGCCCCAGCATTTT.

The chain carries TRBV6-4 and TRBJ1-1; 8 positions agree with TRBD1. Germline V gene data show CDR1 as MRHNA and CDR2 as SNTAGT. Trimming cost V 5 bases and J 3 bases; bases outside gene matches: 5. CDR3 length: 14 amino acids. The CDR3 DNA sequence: TGTGCCAGCAGTCCGGACAGGGCGCACACTGAAGCTTTCTTT. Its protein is CASSPDRAHTEAFF.

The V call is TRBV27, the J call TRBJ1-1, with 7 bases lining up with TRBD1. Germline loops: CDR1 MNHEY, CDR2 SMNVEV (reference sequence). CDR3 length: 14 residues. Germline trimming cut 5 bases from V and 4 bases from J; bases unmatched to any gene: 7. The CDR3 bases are TGTGCCAGCAGTCCCGGACAGGTCGGCACTGAAGCTTTCTTT. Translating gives CASSPGQVGTEAFF.

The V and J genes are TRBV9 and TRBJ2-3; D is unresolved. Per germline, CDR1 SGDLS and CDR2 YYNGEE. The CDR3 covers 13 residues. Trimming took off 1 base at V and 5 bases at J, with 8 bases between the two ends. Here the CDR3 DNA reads TGTGCCAGCAGCGTAAGGCTAGAAGATACGCAGTATTTT. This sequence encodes CASSVRLEDTQYF.

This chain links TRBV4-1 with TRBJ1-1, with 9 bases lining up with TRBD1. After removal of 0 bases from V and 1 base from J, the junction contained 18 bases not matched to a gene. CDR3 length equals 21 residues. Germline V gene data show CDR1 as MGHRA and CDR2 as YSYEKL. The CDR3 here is CASSQEPGQGTSSWGNTEAFF. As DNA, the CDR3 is TGCGCCAGCAGCCAAGAACCGGGACAGGGAACGTCGTCTTGGGGGAACACTGAAGCTTTCTTT.

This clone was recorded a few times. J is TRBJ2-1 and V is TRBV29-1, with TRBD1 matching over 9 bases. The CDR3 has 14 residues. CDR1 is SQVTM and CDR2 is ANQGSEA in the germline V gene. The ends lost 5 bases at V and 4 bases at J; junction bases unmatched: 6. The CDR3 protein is CSVIPGTGYNEQFF. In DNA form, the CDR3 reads TGCAGCGTTATTCCCGGGACAGGGTACAATGAGCAGTTCTTC.

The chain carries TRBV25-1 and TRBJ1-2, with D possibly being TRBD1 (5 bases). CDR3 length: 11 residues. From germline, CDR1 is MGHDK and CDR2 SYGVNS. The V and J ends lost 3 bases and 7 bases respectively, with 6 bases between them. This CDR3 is CASSDRAGYTF. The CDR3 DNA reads TGTGCCAGCAGTGACAGGGCTGGCTACACCTTC.

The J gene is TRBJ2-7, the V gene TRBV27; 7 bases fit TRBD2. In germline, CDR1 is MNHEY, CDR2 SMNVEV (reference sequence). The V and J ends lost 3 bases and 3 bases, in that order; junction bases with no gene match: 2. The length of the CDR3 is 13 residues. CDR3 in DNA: TGTGCCAGCAGTTTTGGGAGGGTCTACGAGCAGTACTTC. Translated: CASSFGRVYEQYF.

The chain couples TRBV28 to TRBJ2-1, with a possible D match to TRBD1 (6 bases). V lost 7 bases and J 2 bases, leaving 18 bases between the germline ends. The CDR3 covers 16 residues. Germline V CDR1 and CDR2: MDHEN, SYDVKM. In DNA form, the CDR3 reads TGTGCCAGCAATACGCGGAAGGGGGTTACCTACAATGAGCAGTTCTTC. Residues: CASNTRKGVTYNEQFF.

CDR3 bases: TGTGCCAGCAGTACTCCCCGAACTAGCGGGAGTCCGAAGACCCAGTACTTC. Translated: CASSTPRTSGSPKTQYF. The chain is built from TRBV28 and TRBJ2-5, with 11 bases that match TRBD2. V was pared by 5 bases and J by 6 bases, with 14 bases of the junction left unmatched. From germline, CDR1 is MDHEN and CDR2 SYDVKM. CDR3 length: 17 amino acids.